This TCR beta chain comes out of a study of T-cell reconstitution after alpha-beta-depleted transplantation in children. There are 14 residues in the CDR3. Germline-derived CDR1 and CDR2 are DFQATT and SNEGSKA (reference sequence). V was pared by 5 bases and J by 5 bases, with 4 bases of the junction left unmatched. Library preparation (for TCRbeta) was performed with unique molecular identifiers. TCRdb re-called the PCR reads with MiXCR, one entry per CDR3 protein. Among around 200,000 distinct CDR3 sequences listed, less than 8% were seen once. This clonotype was recorded at least ten times. The receptor was derived from a human donor who donated a stem cell graft to a child with Wiskott-Aldrich syndrome. The rearrangement joins TRBV20-1 to TRBJ2-2; 11 bases align to TRBD1. This sample comprised PBMCs from the stem cell graft donor, obtained from the stem cell graft. CDR3 DNA: TGCAGTGCTTCGGACAGGGGGCGAACCGGGGAGCTGTTTTTT. Translation gives CSASDRGRTGELFF.